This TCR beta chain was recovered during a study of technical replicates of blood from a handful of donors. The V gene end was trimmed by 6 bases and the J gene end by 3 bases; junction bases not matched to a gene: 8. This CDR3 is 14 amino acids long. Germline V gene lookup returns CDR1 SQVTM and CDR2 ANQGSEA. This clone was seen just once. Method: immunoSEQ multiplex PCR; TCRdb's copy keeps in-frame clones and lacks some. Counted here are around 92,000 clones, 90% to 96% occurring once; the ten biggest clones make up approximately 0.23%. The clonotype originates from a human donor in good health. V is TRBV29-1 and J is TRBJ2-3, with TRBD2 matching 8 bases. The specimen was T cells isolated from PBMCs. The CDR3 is CSVLKREYTDTQYF. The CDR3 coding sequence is TGCAGCGTATTAAAGCGGGAGTATACAGATACGCAGTATTTT.